This TCR beta chain stems from a study of control samples from healthy donors and cancer patients. Here immunoSEQ multiplex PCR was the method, and the copy in TCRdb shows in-frame clones only, minus some. The sample yields 120,000 to 150,000 clones, 75% to 90% seen once. This CDR3 is 11 amino acids long. From germline, CDR1 is MNHNS and CDR2 SASEGT. V dropped 2 bases and J dropped 8 bases, with 6 bases sitting between them. J is TRBJ1-1 and V is TRBV6-1; D remains ambiguous. This clonotype was sampled from a woman younger than 45 in good health. Sequencing input: blood. The CDR3 reads CASSENREAFF. DNA for the CDR3: TGTGCCAGCAGTGAAAATCGGGAAGCTTTCTTT.